Sequencing of this TCR beta chain was carried out in a study of immune heterogeneity within non-small cell lung tumors. Template material for each sample was about 560 ng of bulk tumor genomic DNA. Every primary tumor yielded several biopsies, spaced far apart, that were taken during surgery. Curative surgery was performed on patients who had untreated, newly diagnosed non-small cell lung cancer. A total of under 16 patients with newly diagnosed non-small cell lung cancer, all of whom were undergoing surgery with curative intent, made up the donors. Trimming at V came to 3 bases and at J to 4 bases, leaving 4 bases not matched to a gene. CDR3 length: 15 residues. The germline V gene encodes CDR1 MNHEY and CDR2 SVGAGI. The table lists this clonotype with a few counts. The antigen is undetermined. Study observations and caveats: Individual patients' high-frequency T-cell receptor beta clonotypes were largely distinct from one another.

In a multiplex PCR, 32 V and 13 J primers amplified TCR beta CDR3. MiXCR, run by TCRdb on the multiplex PCR reads, gives a single entry per CDR3 protein. The profile shows roughly 13,000 distinct CDR3 sequences, around a quarter of them singletons. This receptor was obtained from a man between 50 and 59 years old with non-small cell lung cancer. The specimen sequenced was lung tumor tissue. The genes are TRBV6-5 and TRBJ1-1; 11 bases fit TRBD1. The CDR3 region has the DNA TGTGCCAGCAGTTATAGCGGGACAGGGGGCACTGAAGCTTTCTTT. Translating it yields CASSYSGTGGTEAFF.